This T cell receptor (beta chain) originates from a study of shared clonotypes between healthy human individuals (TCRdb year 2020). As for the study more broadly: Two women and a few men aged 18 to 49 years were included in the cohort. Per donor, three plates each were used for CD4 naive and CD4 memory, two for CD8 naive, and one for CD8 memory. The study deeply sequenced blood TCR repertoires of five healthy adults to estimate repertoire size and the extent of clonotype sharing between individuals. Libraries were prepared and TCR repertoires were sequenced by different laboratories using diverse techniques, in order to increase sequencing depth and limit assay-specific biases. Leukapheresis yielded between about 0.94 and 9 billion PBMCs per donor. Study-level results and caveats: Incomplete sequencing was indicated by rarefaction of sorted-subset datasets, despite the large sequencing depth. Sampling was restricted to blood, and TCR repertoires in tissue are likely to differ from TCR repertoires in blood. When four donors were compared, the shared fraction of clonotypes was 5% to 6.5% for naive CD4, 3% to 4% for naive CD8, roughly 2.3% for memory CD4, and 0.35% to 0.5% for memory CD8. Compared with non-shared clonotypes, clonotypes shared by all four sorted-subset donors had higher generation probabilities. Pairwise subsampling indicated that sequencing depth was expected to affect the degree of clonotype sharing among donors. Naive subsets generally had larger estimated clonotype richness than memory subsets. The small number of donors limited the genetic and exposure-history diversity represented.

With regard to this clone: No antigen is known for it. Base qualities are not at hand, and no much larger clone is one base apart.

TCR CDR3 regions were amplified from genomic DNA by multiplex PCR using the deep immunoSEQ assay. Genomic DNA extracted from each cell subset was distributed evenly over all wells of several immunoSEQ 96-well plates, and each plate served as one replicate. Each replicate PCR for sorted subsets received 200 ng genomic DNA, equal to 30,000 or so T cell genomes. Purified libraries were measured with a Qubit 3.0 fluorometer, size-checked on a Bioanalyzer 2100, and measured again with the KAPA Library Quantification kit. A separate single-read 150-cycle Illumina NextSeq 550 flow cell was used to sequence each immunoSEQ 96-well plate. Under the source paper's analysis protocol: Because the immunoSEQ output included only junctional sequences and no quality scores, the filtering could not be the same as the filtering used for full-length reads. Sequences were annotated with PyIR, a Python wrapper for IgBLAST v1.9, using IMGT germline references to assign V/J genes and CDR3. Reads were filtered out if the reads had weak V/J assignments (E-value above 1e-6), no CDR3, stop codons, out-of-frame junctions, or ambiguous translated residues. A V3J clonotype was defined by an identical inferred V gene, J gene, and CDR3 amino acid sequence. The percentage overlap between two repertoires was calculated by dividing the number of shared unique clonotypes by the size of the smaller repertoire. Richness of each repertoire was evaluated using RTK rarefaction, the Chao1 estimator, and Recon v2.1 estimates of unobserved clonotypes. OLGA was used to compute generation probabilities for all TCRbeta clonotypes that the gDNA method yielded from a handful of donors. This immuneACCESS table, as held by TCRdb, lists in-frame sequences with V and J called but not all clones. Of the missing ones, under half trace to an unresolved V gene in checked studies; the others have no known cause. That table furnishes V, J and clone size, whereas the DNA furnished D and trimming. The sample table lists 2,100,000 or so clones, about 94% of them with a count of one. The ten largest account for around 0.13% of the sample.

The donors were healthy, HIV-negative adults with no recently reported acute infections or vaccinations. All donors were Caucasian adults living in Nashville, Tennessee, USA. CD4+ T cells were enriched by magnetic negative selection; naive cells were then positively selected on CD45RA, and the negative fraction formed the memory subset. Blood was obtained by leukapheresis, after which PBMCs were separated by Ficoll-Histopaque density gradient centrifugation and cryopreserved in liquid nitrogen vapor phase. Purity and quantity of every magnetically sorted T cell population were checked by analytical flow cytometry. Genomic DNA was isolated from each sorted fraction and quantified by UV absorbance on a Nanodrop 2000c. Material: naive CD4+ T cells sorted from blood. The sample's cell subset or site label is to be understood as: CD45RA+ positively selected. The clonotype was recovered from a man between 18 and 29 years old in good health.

The sequence in DNA is TGCGCCAGCAGCCAAGAGGGGTGGCCCCACTCCTACGAGCAGTACTTC. Its translation reads: CASSQEGWPHSYEQYF. Recombination connected TRBV4-3 to TRBJ2-7; no D gene call is confident. Trimming costs V 0 bases and J 0 bases, and their ends lie 12 bases apart. For CDR1 and CDR2, the germline V gene lists LGHNA and YSLEER. The CDR3 starts with the cysteine, ends with the phenylalanine, and has 16 residues. Only the CDR3 DNA stays, 48 bases, in frame from base 1.